This entry concerns a single TCR beta chain. Its cognate antigen is unknown. This sample was taken from a study of TIL therapy for anti-PD-1-resistant metastatic lung cancer. Study at large: Patients had a median age of approximately 50 years (range about 35-80). Median tumor mutation burden was approximately 1.5 mutations per megabase.

The CDR3 has 15 amino acids. V was pared by 0 bases and J by 7 bases, with 3 bases of the junction left unmatched. Germline CDR1 is SGHTA and CDR2 is FQGTGA. Broader study findings: After infusion, TIL clonotypes partly replaced peripheral T cells and declined over months.

This was the immunoSEQ v3 assay. Clones were sequenced by immunoSEQ multiplex PCR, and TCRdb holds only the in-frame ones, with some missing. The table has about 50,000 clones, around 86% seen once. The time point is: pre-treatment sample, taken before nivolumab and TIL therapy. The source material was blood, sampled at baseline. The receptor comes from a person between 30 and 80 years old with non-small cell lung cancer. The chain combines TRBV7-3 with TRBJ2-5; 12 nucleotides match TRBD1. CDR3 region: CASSLTGQGAGTQYF. CDR3 nucleotide sequence: TGTGCCAGCAGCTTAACGGGACAGGGGGCAGGGACCCAGTACTTC.